This TCR beta chain comes out of a study of cytomegalovirus exposure and HLA in healthy donors. As for this clone: The antigen is unknown.

Primers: 60 Vbeta forward and 13 Jbeta reverse. Assay: immunoSEQ multiplex PCR; the TCRdb copy retains only in-frame clones and omits some. Of 130,000 to 150,000 clones listed, 77% are singletons. Study-level findings and limits: In vitro experiments confirmed that a few CMV-associated chains were specific for CMV antigens. In a later analysis, common viral pathogens appeared linked to several of the most significant clusters.

Trimming stripped 5 bases from V and 5 bases from J, with 10 bases between. Germline V gene lookup returns CDR1 MRHNA and CDR2 SNTAGT. The CDR3 runs to 13 residues. The chain carries TRBV6-4 and TRBJ2-1; D is perhaps TRBD1 (5 bases). The specimen sequenced was PBMCs. This TCR came from a woman in her forties or fifties in good health and CMV-seronegative. CDR3 nucleotide sequence: TGTGCCAGCAGTAAGGACACTAACAATGAGCAGTTCTTC. Translated, it gives CASSKDTNNEQFF.